This T cell receptor beta chain was found in a study of T-cell memory formation after mild COVID-19. Findings and limits, study-wide: Among CD4+ contracting clones, most were CM and EM, and CD8+ ones EMRA.

Of note for this clonotype: What it recognizes is unknown.

One entry per CDR3 protein, called by TCRdb with MiXCR from the 5' RACE reads. The sample holds about 400,000 distinct CDR3 sequences, roughly 18% seen once. The specimen sequenced was PBMCs or a T cell subset sorted from them (not recorded which). This TCR was sampled from a man between 18 and 35 years old who had mild COVID-19 (a few samples of this study predate the infection). Cell type and time point are not known.

The CDR3 loop is CASSEDRVMETQYF. CDR3 DNA sequence: TGTGCCAGCTCCGAGGACAGGGTAATGGAGACCCAGTACTTC. The chain combines TRBV7-9 with TRBJ2-5, with 8 bases aligning to TRBD1. This CDR3 spans 14 amino acids. The junction had 10 bases not matched to a gene; V was cut back by 8 bases and J by 5 bases. The germline V gene encodes CDR1 SEHNR and CDR2 FQNEAQ (reference sequence). The full variable domain, rest sourced from reference TRBV7-9 and TRBJ2-5, is DTGVSQNPRHKITKRGQNVTFRCDPISEHNRLYWYRQTLGQGPEFLTYFQNEAQLEKSRLLSDRFSAERPKGSFSTLEIQRTEQGDSAMYLCASSEDRVMETQYFGPGTRLLVL.